This is a list of T cell receptor beta chains from one sample in a study of post-analysis software for immune sequencing data. Using its own MiXCR run on the PCR reads, TCRdb lists one record per CDR3 protein. The repertoire consists of some 690,000 distinct CDR3 sequences, with 59% occurring once and the leading ten covering 11%. Material: blood. These receptor sequences come from a girl aged 2-10 years with multiple sclerosis. The CDR3 runs from the conserved cysteine through the conserved F or W. The order of the fields is V gene, J gene, clone size, CDR3 protein. Rows may omit the clone size; those that give it use once, few, many or a size class.

>TRBV12-3/TRBV12-4|TRBJ1-5|few
CASSFRWDQPQHF
>TRBV5-6|TRBJ2-7|once
CASSFPVGVVLSYEQYF
>TRBV12-3/TRBV12-4|TRBJ2-3|NA
CASREGQGGTDTQYF
>TRBV5-1|TRBJ2-3|NA
CASSLYRLTDTQYF
>TRBV12-3/TRBV12-4|TRBJ2-1|NA
CASSLSGRIGNEQFF
>TRBV7-9|TRBJ2-3|once
CASSFQGARADTQYF
>TRBV12-3/TRBV12-4|TRBJ2-1|NA
CASSHQGRGETQFF
>TRBV10-2|TRBJ2-7|NA
CASSESSGSLHEQYF
>TRBV13|TRBJ2-1|NA
CASSSLGQGANNEQFF
>TRBV20-1|TRBJ2-1|NA
CSASPRTSGVGNEQFF
>TRBV29-1|TRBJ2-1|few
CSVVGLDNEQFF